This T cell receptor beta chain comes out of a study of T cells of healthy individuals. V lost 3 bases and J 1 base, leaving 15 bases between the germline ends. The CDR3 loop spans 17 amino acids. The germline gives CDR1 MNHNY, CDR2 SVGAGI (reference sequence). This clonotype turned up a few times. Using its own MiXCR run on the 5' RACE reads, TCRdb lists one record per CDR3 protein. The data contain 50,000 to 55,000 distinct CDR3 sequences, about 14% of them singletons. This clonotype was obtained from a human donor in good health. The V call is TRBV6-6, the J call TRBJ2-2; the D is unclear. CDR3 region: CASSYPPGWRNTGELFF. CDR3 coding DNA: TGTGCCAGCAGTTATCCCCCCGGGTGGAGGAACACCGGGGAGCTGTTTTTT.